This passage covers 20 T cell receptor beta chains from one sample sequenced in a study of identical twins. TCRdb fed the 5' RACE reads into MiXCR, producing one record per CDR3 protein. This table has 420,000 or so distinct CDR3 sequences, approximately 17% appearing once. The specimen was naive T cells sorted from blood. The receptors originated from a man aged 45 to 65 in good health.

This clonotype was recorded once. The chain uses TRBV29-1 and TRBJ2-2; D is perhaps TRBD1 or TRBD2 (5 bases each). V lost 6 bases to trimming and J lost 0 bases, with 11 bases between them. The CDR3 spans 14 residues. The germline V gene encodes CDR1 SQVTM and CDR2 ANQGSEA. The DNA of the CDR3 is TGCAGCGTCTACGGGACCGCGAACACCGGGGAGCTGTTTTTT. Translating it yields CSVYGTANTGELFF.

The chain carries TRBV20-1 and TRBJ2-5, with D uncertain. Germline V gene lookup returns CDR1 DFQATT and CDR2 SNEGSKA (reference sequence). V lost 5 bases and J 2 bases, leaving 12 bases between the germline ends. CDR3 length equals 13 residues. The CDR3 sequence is CSAPLGRQETQYF. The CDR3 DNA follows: TGCAGTGCTCCCTTAGGGCGGCAAGAGACCCAGTACTTC.

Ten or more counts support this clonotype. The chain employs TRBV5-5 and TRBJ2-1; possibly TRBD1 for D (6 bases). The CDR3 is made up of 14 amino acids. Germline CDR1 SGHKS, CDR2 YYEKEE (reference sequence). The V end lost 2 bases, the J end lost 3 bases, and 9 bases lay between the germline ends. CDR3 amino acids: CASSLRTDYNEQFF. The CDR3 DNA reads TGTGCCAGCAGCTTACGGACAGACTACAATGAGCAGTTCTTC.

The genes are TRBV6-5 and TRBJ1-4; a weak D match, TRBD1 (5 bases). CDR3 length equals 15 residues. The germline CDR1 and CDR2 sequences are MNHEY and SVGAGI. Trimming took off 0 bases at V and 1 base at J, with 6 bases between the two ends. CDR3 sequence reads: CASSYSGGTNEKLFF. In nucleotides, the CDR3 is TGTGCCAGCAGTTACTCTGGGGGAACTAATGAAAAACTGTTTTTT.

The CDR3: CSAWTGGFQVYGYTF. The CDR3 coding sequence is TGCAGTGCTTGGACAGGGGGGTTTCAAGTCTATGGCTACACCTTC. The chain combines TRBV20-1 with TRBJ1-2; 10 bases agree with TRBD1. Germline CDR1 reads DFQATT; CDR2 reads SNEGSKA (reference sequence). The length of the CDR3 is 15 residues. V was clipped by 5 bases and J by 4 bases; unmatched bases: 10.

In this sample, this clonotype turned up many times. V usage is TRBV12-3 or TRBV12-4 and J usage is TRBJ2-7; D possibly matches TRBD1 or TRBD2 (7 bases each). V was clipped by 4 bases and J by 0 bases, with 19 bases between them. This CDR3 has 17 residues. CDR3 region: CASSWDQTGRVSYEQYF. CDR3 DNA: TGTGCCAGCAGTTGGGACCAGACAGGGAGGGTCTCCTACGAGCAGTACTTC.

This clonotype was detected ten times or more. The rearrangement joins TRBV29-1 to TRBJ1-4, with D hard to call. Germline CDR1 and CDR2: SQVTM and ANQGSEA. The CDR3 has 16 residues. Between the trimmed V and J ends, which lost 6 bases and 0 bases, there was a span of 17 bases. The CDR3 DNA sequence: TGCAGCGTAATGCCTGGAGGGCCCGCAACTAATGAAAAACTGTTTTTT. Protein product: CSVMPGGPATNEKLFF.

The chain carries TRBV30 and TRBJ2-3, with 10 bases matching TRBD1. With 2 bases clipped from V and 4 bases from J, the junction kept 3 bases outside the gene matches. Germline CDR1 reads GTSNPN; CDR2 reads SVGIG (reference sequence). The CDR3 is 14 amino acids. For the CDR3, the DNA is TGTGCCTGGAGTCGACAGGGGGCAGCAGATACGCAGTATTTT. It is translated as CAWSRQGAADTQYF.

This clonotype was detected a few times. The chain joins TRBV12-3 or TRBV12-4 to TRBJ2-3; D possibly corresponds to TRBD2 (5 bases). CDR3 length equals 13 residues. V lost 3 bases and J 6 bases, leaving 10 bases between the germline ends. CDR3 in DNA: TGTGCCAGCAGTTTGGAGGCCGTTGATACGCAGTATTTT. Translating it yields CASSLEAVDTQYF.

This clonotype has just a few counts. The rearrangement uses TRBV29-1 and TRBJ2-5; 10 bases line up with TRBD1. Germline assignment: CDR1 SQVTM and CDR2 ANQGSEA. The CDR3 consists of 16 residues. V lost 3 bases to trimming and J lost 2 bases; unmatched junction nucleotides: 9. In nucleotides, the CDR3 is TGCAGCGTTGAGCCGACAGGGGGCTGGGGGCAAGAGACCCAGTACTTC. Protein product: CSVEPTGGWGQETQYF.

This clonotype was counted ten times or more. This chain's CDR3 is CASSFPDRVDEQYF. Here the CDR3 DNA reads TGTGCCAGCAGTTTCCCGGACAGGGTAGACGAGCAGTACTTC. The V gene is TRBV28, the J gene TRBJ2-7, with 8 bases aligning to TRBD1. The length of the CDR3 is 14 residues. The V segment lost 3 bases and the J segment 5 bases; nucleotides outside the gene matches: 6. CDR1 MDHEN and CDR2 SYDVKM come from the germline V gene.

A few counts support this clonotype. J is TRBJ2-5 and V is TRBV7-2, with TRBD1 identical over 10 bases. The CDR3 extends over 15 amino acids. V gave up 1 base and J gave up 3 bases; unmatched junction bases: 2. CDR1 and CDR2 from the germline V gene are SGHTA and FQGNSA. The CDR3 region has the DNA TGTGCCAGCAGCTTAGGAGGGACAGGGGAAGAGACCCAGTACTTC. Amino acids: CASSLGGTGEETQYF. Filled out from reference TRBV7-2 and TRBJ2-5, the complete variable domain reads GAGVSQSPSNKVTEKGKDVELRCDPISGHTALYWYRQSLGQGLEFLIYFQGNSAPDKSGLPSDRFSAERTGGSVSTLTIQRTQQEDSAVYLCASSLGGTGEETQYFGPGTRLLVL.

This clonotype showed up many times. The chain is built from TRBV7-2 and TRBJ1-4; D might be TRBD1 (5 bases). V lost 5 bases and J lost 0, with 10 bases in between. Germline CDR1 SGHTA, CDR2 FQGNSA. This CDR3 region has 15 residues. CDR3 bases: TGTGCCAGCAGCATAGACAGTGCAACTAATGAAAAACTGTTTTTT. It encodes CASSIDSATNEKLFF.

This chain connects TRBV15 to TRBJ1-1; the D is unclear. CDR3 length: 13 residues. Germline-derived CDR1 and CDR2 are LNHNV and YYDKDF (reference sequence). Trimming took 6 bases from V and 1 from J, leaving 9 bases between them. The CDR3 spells CATRLLENTEAFF. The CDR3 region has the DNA TGTGCCACCAGGTTGTTGGAGAACACTGAAGCTTTCTTT.

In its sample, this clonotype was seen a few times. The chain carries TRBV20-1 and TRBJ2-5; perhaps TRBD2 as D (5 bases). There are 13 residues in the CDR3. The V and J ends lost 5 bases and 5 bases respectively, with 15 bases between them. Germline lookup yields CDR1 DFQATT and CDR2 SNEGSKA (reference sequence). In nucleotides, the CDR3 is TGCAGTGCTTCCCTATGGGGAGCCGAGACCCAGTACTTC. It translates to CSASLWGAETQYF.

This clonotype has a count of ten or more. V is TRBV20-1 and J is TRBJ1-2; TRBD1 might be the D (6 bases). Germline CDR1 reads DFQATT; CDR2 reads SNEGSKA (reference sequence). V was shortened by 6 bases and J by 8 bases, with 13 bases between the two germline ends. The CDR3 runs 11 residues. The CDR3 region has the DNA TGCAGTGCCTCGGAGGGGGGAGGCTACACCTTC. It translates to CSASEGGGYTF.

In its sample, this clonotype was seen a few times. DNA for the CDR3: TGTGCCAGCAGTCCAAACCGGGACTATTTGGAGCAGTACTTC. Translating gives CASSPNRDYLEQYF. The chain combines TRBV12-3 or TRBV12-4 with TRBJ2-7; 7 bases agree with TRBD2. This CDR3 is built from 14 residues. V lost 5 bases, J lost 7 bases, and 11 bases stayed unmatched.

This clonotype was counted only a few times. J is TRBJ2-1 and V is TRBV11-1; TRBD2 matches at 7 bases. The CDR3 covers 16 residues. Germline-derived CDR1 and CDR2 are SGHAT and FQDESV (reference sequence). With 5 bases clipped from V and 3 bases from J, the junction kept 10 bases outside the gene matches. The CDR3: CASSGILAEVYNEQFF. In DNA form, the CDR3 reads TGTGCCAGCAGCGGAATTCTAGCGGAGGTCTACAATGAGCAGTTCTTC.

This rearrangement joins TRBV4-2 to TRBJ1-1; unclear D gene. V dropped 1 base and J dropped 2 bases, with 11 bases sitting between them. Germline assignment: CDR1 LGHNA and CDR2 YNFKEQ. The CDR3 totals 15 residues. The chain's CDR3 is CASSQGQALNTEAFF. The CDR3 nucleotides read TGTGCCAGCAGCCAAGGGCAGGCTCTCAACACTGAAGCTTTCTTT.

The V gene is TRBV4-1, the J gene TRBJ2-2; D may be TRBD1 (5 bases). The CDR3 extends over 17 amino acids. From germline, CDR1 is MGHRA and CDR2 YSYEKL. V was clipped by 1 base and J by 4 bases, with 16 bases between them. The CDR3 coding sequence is TGCGCCAGCAGCCAAGCGTGGCCAGGACAATTCACCGGGGAGCTGTTTTTT. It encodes CASSQAWPGQFTGELFF.